The rows below give T cell receptor beta chains drawn from one sample of a study of shared clonotypes between healthy human individuals. Generated by immunoSEQ multiplex PCR, the TCRdb table keeps only in-frame clones and is missing some. The profile shows 780,000 or so clones, over 55% of them singletons. Sequencing input: memory CD4+ T cells sorted from blood. These receptors were obtained from a woman in her thirties in good health. CDR3s include the opening cysteine and the closing phenylalanine or tryptophan. A D gene is named only where the DNA matches it firmly. A row's size may be missing; if present it is once, few, many or a size class.

CDR3 | DNA | size | J | V | D
CASRKYREHTEAFF | TGTGCCAGCAGGAAATACAGGGAACACACTGAAGCTTTCTTT | NA | TRBJ1-1 | TRBV27 | NA
CASSAAPLNTIYF | TGTGCCAGCAGCGCCGCACCTCTAAACACCATATATTTT | NA | TRBJ1-3 | TRBV11-2 | NA
CAWSTGSSGANVLTF | TGTGCCTGGAGCACCGGTTCCTCTGGGGCCAACGTCCTGACTTTC | NA | TRBJ2-6 | TRBV30 | NA
CSALSGLAGGTGELFF | TGCAGCGCCCTGAGTGGGCTAGCGGGGGGGACCGGGGAGCTGTTTTTT | NA | TRBJ2-2 | TRBV29-1 | TRBD2
CASSALADSYEQYF | TGTGCCAGCAGTGCTCTAGCGGACTCCTACGAGCAGTACTTC | once | TRBJ2-7 | TRBV6-6 | TRBD2
CASSLSTARGGRWETQYF | TGTGCCAGCAGTTTATCTACCGCCCGGGGGGGGCGCTGGGAGACCCAGTACTTC | once | TRBJ2-5 | TRBV28 | TRBD2
CASSSGTWGGTEAFF | TGTGCCAGCAGTTCCGGGACCTGGGGTGGCACTGAAGCTTTCTTT | few | TRBJ1-1 | TRBV2 | NA
CASSPPGLAGGRGTDTQYF | TGTGCCAGCTCACCCCCGGGACTAGCGGGAGGACGTGGCACAGATACGCAGTATTTT | NA | TRBJ2-3 | TRBV18 | TRBD2
CASSILGQAYEQYF | TGTGCCAGCAGTATCCTAGGACAGGCCTACGAGCAGTACTTC | NA | TRBJ2-7 | TRBV2 | TRBD1
CASRQQGYNSPLHF | TGTGCCAGCAGGCAACAGGGGTATAATTCACCCCTCCACTTT | NA | TRBJ1-6 | TRBV6-5 | TRBD1
CSAPAMAYTF | TGCAGTGCGCCCGCCATGGCCTACACCTTC | NA | TRBJ1-2 | TRBV20-1 | NA
CASSQGQLGYTF | TGCGCCAGCAGCCAAGGGCAGCTCGGCTACACCTTC | few | TRBJ1-2 | TRBV4-1 | NA
CASELAGEETQYF | TGTGCCAGCGAACTAGCGGGAGAAGAGACCCAGTACTTC | NA | TRBJ2-5 | TRBV6-5 | TRBD2
CASSQRRGDNEQFF | TGTGCCAGCTCCCAGCGGAGAGGCGACAATGAGCAGTTCTTC | NA | TRBJ2-1 | TRBV5-4 | NA
CASSMRTGSYEQYF | TGTGCCAGTAGTATGCGGACAGGGAGCTACGAGCAGTACTTC | NA | TRBJ2-7 | TRBV19 | TRBD1
CAWSTGVLSGNTIYF | TGTGCCTGGAGTACCGGGGTCCTCTCTGGAAACACCATATATTTT | NA | TRBJ1-3 | TRBV30 | NA
CASSQPRQEAGELFF | TGCGCCAGCAGCCAACCTCGACAGGAAGCCGGGGAGCTGTTTTTT | few | TRBJ2-2 | TRBV4-1 | NA
CASRGQAYQPQHF | TGTGCCAGCAGGGGACAGGCCTATCAGCCCCAGCATTTT | NA | TRBJ1-5 | TRBV28 | TRBD1
CASAAIDLGSGELFF | TGTGCCAGTGCAGCGATAGATCTAGGTTCCGGGGAGCTGTTTTTT | NA | TRBJ2-2 | TRBV19 | NA
CASSLENTEAFF | TGTGCCAGCAGCTTAGAAAACACTGAAGCTTTCTTT | NA | TRBJ1-1 | TRBV7-9 | NA
CAISDRNTKGENEQYF | TGTGCCATCAGTGACCGGAACACGAAGGGGGAGAACGAGCAGTACTTC | NA | TRBJ2-7 | TRBV10-3 | NA
CASSPPGFEAFF | TGTGCCAGTAGCCCCCCTGGCTTTGAAGCTTTCTTT | once | TRBJ1-1 | TRBV19 | NA
CASSASGPNTGELFF | TGCGCCAGCAGTGCCTCGGGGCCGAACACCGGGGAGCTGTTTTTT | once | TRBJ2-2 | TRBV10-1 | NA
CASSYFGTNNEQFF | TGTGCCAGCAGTTACTTTGGGACTAACAATGAGCAGTTCTTC | NA | TRBJ2-1 | TRBV6-6 | TRBD2
CAWSVRGAYEKLFF | TGTGCCTGGAGTGTTCGGGGGGCTTATGAAAAACTGTTTTTT | few | TRBJ1-4 | TRBV30 | NA